Sequencing of this TCR beta chain was carried out in a study of blood T cell repertoires in COVID-19. Study details: Some COVID-19 samples were acute and others convalescent; all came from the United States, Italy and Spain. The analysed material was cDNA or gDNA that came from T cells, B-cell-depleted T cells, or PBMCs.

The junction had 0 bases not matched to a gene; V was cut back by 4 bases and J by 6 bases. The germline gives CDR1 SQVTM, CDR2 ANQGSEA. This CDR3 has 12 residues. The data were produced by immunoSEQ multiplex PCR, yet TCRdb's version contains in-frame clones alone and is incomplete. Of 430,000 or so clones detected, approximately 90% appear once; the ten largest clones hold around 0.92%. This chain links TRBV29-1 with TRBJ2-2, with 9 bases identical to TRBD1. Sample: peripheral blood. This clonotype originated in a man aged 18 to 35 with COVID-19, enrolled during active disease. The CDR3: CSVGQGAGELFF. CDR3 DNA: TGCAGCGTTGGACAGGGGGCCGGGGAGCTGTTTTTT.